The next 24 T cell receptor beta chains were all read from a single sample in a study of T cells after yellow fever vaccination. TCRdb recomputed calls from the 5' RACE reads with MiXCR, one row per CDR3 protein. The table has some 340,000 distinct CDR3 sequences, approximately 4% seen once. The sample was PBMCs, taken 5 days after the yellow fever booster vaccination. These receptors were obtained from a man younger than 30 who received the YFV17D yellow fever vaccine.

About this clonotype: This sequence may be a read error, since a much larger clone differs from it by one base. The chain links TRBV6-6 to TRBJ1-3; the D gene is possibly TRBD1 (5 bases). The CDR3 loop spans 15 amino acids. Germline V gene data show CDR1 as MNHNY and CDR2 as SVGAGI (reference sequence). The CDR3 nucleotides read TGTGCCAGCACCTATGGGGACCTCTCTGGATACACCATATATTTT. Translated, it gives CASTYGDLSGYTIYF.

The J gene is TRBJ1-4, the V gene TRBV4-1; D is possibly TRBD1 (5 bases). The germline CDR1 and CDR2 sequences are MGHRA and YSYEKL. CDR3 length equals 17 residues. Trimming shortened V by 4 bases and J by 5 bases, and 20 bases separated the two germline ends. The CDR3 DNA follows: TGCGCCAGCAGCCTACGCCCCACGGGGGATAAGAATGAAAAACTGTTTTTT. Protein: CASSLRPTGDKNEKLFF.

This clonotype has more than one count but fewer than ten. The rearrangement uses TRBV19 and TRBJ2-3; D not certain. Germline V CDR1 and CDR2: LNHDA, SQIVND (reference sequence). The CDR3 is 15 amino acids. V was clipped by 7 bases and J by 4 bases, with 18 bases between them. The CDR3 is CASTADSYVPDTQYF. The CDR3 bases are TGTGCCAGTACCGCCGACTCCTACGTCCCAGATACGCAGTATTTT.

The table lists this clonotype with a few counts. The chain recombines TRBV6-5 with TRBJ2-1, with 8 positions matching TRBD2. Germline V gene lookup returns CDR1 MNHEY and CDR2 SVGAGI. V gave up 2 bases and J gave up 8 bases; unmatched junction bases: 8. The CDR3 loop spans 15 amino acids. CDR3 amino acids: CASSYLPGGPHEQFF. For the CDR3, the DNA is TGTGCCAGCAGTTACCTGCCGGGGGGGCCCCATGAGCAGTTCTTC.

This clonotype was seen many times. The V call is TRBV7-2, the J call TRBJ2-7; D uncertain. Germline-derived CDR1 and CDR2 are SGHTA and FQGNSA. The CDR3 runs to 15 residues. V lost 5 bases and J 3 bases, leaving 17 bases between the germline ends. CDR3 nucleotide sequence: TGTGCCAGCAGCCTCCCCCGGCTGCCGCACTACGAGCAGTACTTC. Translating gives CASSLPRLPHYEQYF.

The genes are TRBV4-2 and TRBJ2-3; D gene ambiguous. CDR1 is LGHNA and CDR2 is YNFKEQ in the germline V gene. This CDR3 has 13 amino acids. Trimming shortened V by 1 base and J by 5 bases, and 7 bases separated the two germline ends. CDR3 coding DNA: TGTGCCAGCAGCCAAGGGGCCGGAGATACGCAGTATTTT. Translation gives CASSQGAGDTQYF.

This rearrangement joins TRBV5-1 to TRBJ2-1; 14 bases match TRBD2. The germline V gene has CDR1 SGHRS and CDR2 YFSETQ. The CDR3 consists of 19 residues. The J segment lost 4 bases and the V segment lost 0 bases, leaving 9 bases of the junction unmatched. The CDR3 region is CASSLGFGTSGGKYNEQFF. The CDR3 DNA reads TGCGCCAGCAGCTTGGGTTTTGGGACTAGCGGGGGAAAATACAATGAGCAGTTCTTC. Together with reference TRBV5-1 and TRBJ2-1, the CDR3 gives the full variable domain: KAGVTQTPRYLIKTRGQQVTLSCSPISGHRSVSWYQQTPGQGLQFLFEYFSETQRNKGNFPGRFSGRQFSNSRSEMNVSTLELGDSALYLCASSLGFGTSGGKYNEQFFGPGTRLTVL.

This clonotype was observed a few times. The chain uses TRBV30 and TRBJ2-2; no clear D. The CDR3 runs 13 residues. Germline V gene data show CDR1 as GTSNPN and CDR2 as SVGIG (reference sequence). V was trimmed by 0 bases and J by 7 bases, leaving 9 bases between them. The CDR3 nucleotides read TGTGCCTGGAGTGTACGATTCGGCGGGGAGCTGTTTTTT. Translated, it gives CAWSVRFGGELFF.

The genes are TRBV4-2 and TRBJ1-4; 7 bases line up with TRBD1. Germline V lookup: CDR1 LGHNA, CDR2 YNFKEQ. Germline trimming cut 3 bases from V and 4 bases from J; bases unmatched to any gene: 5. This CDR3 is built from 15 residues. This CDR3 is CASSHGDSDNEKLFF. In DNA, the CDR3 is TGTGCCAGCAGCCATGGGGACAGTGATAATGAAAAACTGTTTTTT.

V is TRBV7-9 and J is TRBJ2-2, with 8 bases that match TRBD2. Germline lookup yields CDR1 SEHNR and CDR2 FQNEAQ (reference sequence). The CDR3 consists of 15 residues. J lost 1 base, V lost 4 bases, and 2 bases had no gene match. The CDR3 bases are TGTGCCAGCAGCTCCACTAGCGGGAACACCGGGGAGCTGTTTTTT. Its protein product is CASSSTSGNTGELFF.

The genes are TRBV2 and TRBJ2-5, with 7 positions matching TRBD1. The germline V gene has CDR1 SNHLY and CDR2 FYNNEI. CDR3 length: 13 residues. V lost 7 bases to trimming and J lost 1 base; unmatched junction nucleotides: 3. The CDR3 region has the DNA TGTGCCAGCAATCGACAGGGCCAAGAGACCCAGTACTTC. Encoded protein: CASNRQGQETQYF.

This clonotype was seen a few times. This chain links TRBV5-5 with TRBJ2-1; tentatively, D is TRBD1 (6 bases). V was clipped by 4 bases and J by 8 bases, with 13 bases between them. The germline CDR1 and CDR2 sequences are SGHKS and YYEKEE (reference sequence). This CDR3 is 13 amino acids long. The CDR3 bases are TGTGCCAGCAGCCTACAGGGTGTCCATGAGCAGTTCTTC. Translating gives CASSLQGVHEQFF. Full variable domain (remainder filled in from reference TRBV5-5 and TRBJ2-1): DAGVTQSPTHLIKTRGQQVTLRCSPISGHKSVSWYQQVLGQGPQFIFQYYEKEERGRGNFPDRFSARQFPNYSSELNVNALLLGDSALYLCASSLQGVHEQFFGPGTRLTVL.

This clonotype was counted between two and nine times. The chain combines TRBV5-8 with TRBJ1-1, with a possible D match to TRBD1 (5 bases). Germline loops: CDR1 SGHTS, CDR2 YDEGEE. The V and J ends lost 2 bases and 4 bases respectively, with 9 bases between them. The CDR3 is 13 amino acids. CDR3 sequence (DNA): TGTGCCAGCAGCTTATTTGGGGGCACTGAAGCTTTCTTT. Protein: CASSLFGGTEAFF.

The rearrangement joins TRBV12-3 or TRBV12-4 to TRBJ1-5; weak D call: TRBD1 (6 bases). The CDR3 is 14 amino acids. V lost 9 bases and J lost 0, with 12 bases in between. CDR3 DNA: TGTGCCAGTACGGGGGGCAATAGCAATCAGCCCCAGCATTTT. It codes for CASTGGNSNQPQHF.

This clonotype appeared many times. The CDR3 nucleotides are TGTGCCAGCAGTTTAAGGGGACAGGGAGTGATCGTCGGTCAGCCCCAGCATTTT. Residues: CASSLRGQGVIVGQPQHF. The rearrangement links TRBV12-3 or TRBV12-4 to TRBJ1-5; TRBD1 matches 9 bases. Trimming cost V 2 bases and J 6 bases; bases outside gene matches: 14. The CDR3 has 18 amino acids.

This clonotype was seen only a few times. The chain links TRBV18 to TRBJ2-7; either TRBD1 or TRBD2 may supply D (5 bases each). There are 14 residues in the CDR3. V lost 6 bases to trimming and J lost 3 bases, with 15 bases between them. Germline V gives CDR1 KGHSH, CDR2 LQKENI. This CDR3 is CASSLNRDGYEQYV. CDR3 in DNA: TGTGCCAGCTCGCTCAATCGGGACGGCTACGAGCAGTACGTC.

For this clonotype: As the CDR3 is not closed by the conserved phenylalanine or tryptophan, this likely results from a read error. The CDR3 loop reads CSAVSTSSTDTQYL. CDR3 in DNA: TGCAGCGCCGTAAGCACTTCTAGCACAGATACGCAGTATCTT. The chain joins TRBV29-1 to TRBJ2-3; D unresolved. The CDR3 totals 14 residues. The germline gives CDR1 SQVTM, CDR2 ANQGSEA. The V end lost 7 bases, the J end lost 0 bases, and 14 bases lay between the germline ends.

V gene TRBV7-8 combines with J gene TRBJ2-7; TRBD1 or TRBD2 may be the D gene (5 bases each). V was clipped by 3 bases and J by 0 bases, with 9 bases between them. CDR1 and CDR2 from the germline V gene are SGHVS and FQNEAQ. The CDR3 is 14 amino acids. The CDR3 loop is CASSLGTVSYEQYV. CDR3 in DNA: TGTGCCAGCAGCTTGGGGACGGTCTCCTACGAGCAGTACGTC.

The gene calls are TRBV7-2 and TRBJ1-1; 9 positions agree with TRBD1. CDR3 length: 14 amino acids. With V trimmed by 5 bases and J by 3 bases, 4 bases remained unmatched. CDR1 and CDR2 from the germline V gene are SGHTA and FQGNSA. The CDR3 coding sequence is TGTGCCAGCAGCGCCCGGACAGGGGACACTGAAGCTTTCTTT. Its protein is CASSARTGDTEAFF.

This clonotype was counted at least ten times. V and J are TRBV2 and TRBJ2-4; possibly TRBD2 for D (8 bases). The germline V and J ends were trimmed by 7 bases and 8 bases, with 18 bases remaining between them. The CDR3 length is 14 residues. Germline CDR1 is SNHLY and CDR2 is FYNNEI. The CDR3, as DNA: TGTGCCAGCACTTCTAGGGGGCGGGAGGACATTCAGTACTTC. This sequence encodes CASTSRGREDIQYF. The full variable domain, in which reference TRBV2 and TRBJ2-4 provide the parts outside the CDR3, is EPEVTQTPSHQVTQMGQEVILRCVPISNHLYFYWYRQILGQKVEFLVSFYNNEISEKSEIFDDQFSVERPDGSNFTLKIRSTKLEDSAMYFCASTSRGREDIQYFGAGTRLSVL.

The V gene is TRBV23-1, the J gene TRBJ1-1; weak D call: TRBD1 (5 bases). TRBV23-1 is annotated as an ORF whose role is uncertain. V gave up 8 bases and J gave up 2 bases, with 9 bases separating them. This CDR3 contains 12 residues. For the CDR3, the DNA is TGCGCCAGCTATGACAGAAACACTGAAGCTTTCTTT. Its protein product is CASYDRNTEAFF.

The chain carries TRBV20-1 and TRBJ2-1; D gene unclear. Trimming took 3 bases from V and 7 from J, leaving 13 bases between them. The CDR3 is 13 residues long. From germline, CDR1 is DFQATT and CDR2 SNEGSKA (reference sequence). The CDR3 region has the DNA TGCAGTGCTAGTCCCTCGGCCGCTAATGAGCAGTTCTTC. As protein: CSASPSAANEQFF.

This clonotype was counted at least ten times. The V and J genes are TRBV12-3 or TRBV12-4 and TRBJ1-4; 8 positions match TRBD1. The CDR3 is made up of 15 amino acids. The trim removed 3 bases at V and 7 bases at J, leaving 7 bases unmatched. CDR3 amino acids: CASSFFAQGGEKLFF. As DNA, the CDR3 is TGTGCCAGCAGTTTTTTTGCACAGGGGGGTGAAAAACTGTTTTTT.

The chain joins TRBV4-3 to TRBJ2-2; the D is unclear. CDR1 and CDR2 (germline): LGHNA, YSLEER. The CDR3 covers 17 residues. The germline V and J ends were trimmed by 6 bases and 2 bases, with 19 bases remaining between them. CDR3: CASSPEMAETNTGELFF. The DNA for the CDR3 is TGCGCCAGCAGTCCCGAAATGGCGGAAACTAACACCGGGGAGCTGTTTTTT.